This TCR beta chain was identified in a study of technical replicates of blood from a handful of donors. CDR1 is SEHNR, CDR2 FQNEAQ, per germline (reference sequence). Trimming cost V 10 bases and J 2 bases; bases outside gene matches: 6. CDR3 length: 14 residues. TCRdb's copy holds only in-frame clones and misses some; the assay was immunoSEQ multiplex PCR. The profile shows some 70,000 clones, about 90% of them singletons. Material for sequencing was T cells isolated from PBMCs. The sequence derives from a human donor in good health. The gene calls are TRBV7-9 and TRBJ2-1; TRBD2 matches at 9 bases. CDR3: CATGSGSTYNEQFF. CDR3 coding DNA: TGTGCCACTGGTAGCGGGAGCACCTACAATGAGCAGTTCTTC.